This T cell receptor beta chain was documented in a study of CD8+CD57+ T cells in acquired aplastic anemia. Study overall: Sorted CD4+ and CD8+ cells yielded DNA averaging about 3.2 ug.

With respect to this clonotype: Its antigen is still unknown.

The sequenced patients had an expansion of CD8+CD57+ cells seen by flow cytometry. Study-wide points: Between patients and controls, roughly 29 CD8+ CDR3 sequences were found in common.

Trimming removed 7 bases from V and 5 bases from J, with 18 bases in between. This CDR3 is built from 16 residues. Germline V CDR1 and CDR2: MNHNS, SASEGT. Template material for TCR beta VDJ and CDR3 profiling consisted of genomic DNA. TCRdb recomputed calls from the reads with MiXCR, one row per CDR3 protein. The sample shows about 120,000 distinct CDR3 sequences, about 50% of them seen only once. The TCR originated in a human donor with aplastic anemia. The genes are TRBV6-1 and TRBJ1-6, with D unclear. The sequenced sample consisted of sorted CD4+, CD8+, or CD8+CD57+ T cells (not recorded which) from PBMCs. CDR3 loop: CASTQSRAVNNSPLHF. The DNA of the CDR3 is TGTGCCAGCACTCAATCACGGGCAGTTAATAATTCACCCCTCCACTTT.